This section outlines one T cell receptor beta chain sequence together with its context. Its antigen is unidentified. The assay was immunoSEQ multiplex PCR, and TCRdb's table has in-frame clones only and misses some. Of 120,000 or so clones listed, 85% to 90% are singletons. This sample is part of a study of T cell responses to AZD1222 COVID-19 vaccine. Study results and caveats: Baseline serostatus was positive in only 5 to 7 AZD1222 recipients. At 160-218 and 743-854, vaccine-associated CD4 TCRs were dominant, and they spanned spike. Recipients of two AZD1222 doses showed rising Spike-specific TCR breadth and depth.

Second-dose groups at about 4 or about 12 weeks were pooled. This CDR3 region has 16 residues. V lost 0 bases to trimming and J lost 0 bases, with 9 bases between them. CDR1 is MGHDK and CDR2 is SYGVNS in the germline V gene. V usage is TRBV25-1 and J usage is TRBJ1-3; D gene uncertain. The source material was peripheral blood, sampled 28 days after the second AZD1222 dose. The clonotype was recovered from an adult who received the AZD1222 COVID-19 vaccine. The CDR3 nucleotides read TGTGCCAGCAGTGAATATCCCGGAGCCTCTGGAAACACCATATATTTT. This encodes CASSEYPGASGNTIYF.